The clone carrying this T cell receptor beta chain is a singleton in its sample. This entry is derived from a study of blood T cell repertoires in COVID-19. On the study more broadly: The samples span acute and convalescent COVID-19 from the United States, Italy and Spain. T cells, B-cell-depleted T cells, or PBMCs provided the cDNA or gDNA that served as material.

TCRdb keeps only in-frame clones here, not all; method: immunoSEQ multiplex PCR. The top ten hold 1.5% to 2% of the sample, which has around 250,000 clones, 75% to 90% seen once. The CDR3 has 13 residues. Germline CDR1 reads SNHLY; CDR2 reads FYNNEI. Trimming cost V 6 bases and J 10 bases; bases outside gene matches: 12. The rearrangement joins TRBV2 to TRBJ2-7, with 7 bases fitting TRBD1. This receptor was taken from a woman between 45 and 60 years old who had recovered from COVID-19. The sample comprised PBMCs or T cells enriched from blood (not recorded which). CDR3 protein: CASSGPDREKQYF. Here the CDR3 DNA reads TGTGCCAGCAGCGGCCCAGACAGGGAAAAACAGTACTTC. The whole variable domain, remainder taken from reference TRBV2 and TRBJ2-7, is EPEVTQTPSHQVTQMGQEVILRCVPISNHLYFYWYRQILGQKVEFLVSFYNNEISEKSEIFDDQFSVERPDGSNFTLKIRSTKLEDSAMYFCASSGPDREKQYFGPGTRLTVT.